This TCR beta chain emerged from a study of control samples from healthy donors and cancer patients (dated by TCRdb to 2018 to 2020). For this clone: Its recognized antigen is unknown. Base-call qualities are not available, and no considerably larger clone is one nucleotide away.

The CDR3 runs 15 amino acids, cysteine and phenylalanine included. The sequence is cut down to CDR3 DNA, 45 bases in frame from base 1. Trimming costs V 1 base and J 5 bases, and their ends lie 11 bases apart. The germline V gene (reference sequence) specifies SEHNR as CDR1 and FQNEAQ as CDR2. The library was produced with the immunoSEQ multiplex PCR assay. Not all clones reach the TCRdb copy of this immuneACCESS table, which keeps in-frame sequences only. Checked studies attribute under half of the gap to unresolved V genes and leave the rest unexplained. The sample table shows 150,000 to 200,000 clones, and 90% are seen once. The biggest ten clones account for approximately 1.5% of the sample.

The source is a woman between 50 and 59 years old in good health. The rearrangement combines TRBV7-9 with TRBJ1-4, with TRBD1 as a weak D call on 6 bases. Material for sequencing was blood. The CDR3 reads CASSLGTGRNEKLFF. In nucleotide form, the sequence is TGTGCCAGCAGCTTAGGAACAGGGAGGAATGAAAAACTGTTTTTT. Joined to the reference TRBV7-9 and TRBJ1-4 proteins, this CDR3 gives the full variable domain: DTGVSQNPRHKITKRGQNVTFRCDPISEHNRLYWYRQTLGQGPEFLTYFQNEAQLEKSRLLSDRFSAERPKGSFSTLEIQRTEQGDSAMYLCASSLGTGRNEKLFFGSGTQLSVL.